The 17 T cell receptor beta chains given below trace back to one sample, sequenced in a study of blood T cell repertoires in COVID-19. Data came from immunoSEQ multiplex PCR; TCRdb stores just in-frame clones and leaves some out. Found here are 220,000 or so clones, 90% of them singletons; the top ten hold roughly 15%. What was sequenced was PBMCs or T cells enriched from blood (not recorded which). Receptors originate from a man between 25 and 39 years old who had been exposed to COVID-19.

The chain combines TRBV12-3 or TRBV12-4 with TRBJ1-2; a possible D gene is TRBD1 (5 bases). V lost 3 bases and J lost 2, with 7 bases in between. The CDR3 consists of 13 residues. The DNA of the CDR3 is TGTGCCAGCAGTTTGACAGACAACTATGGCTACACCTTC. This codes for CASSLTDNYGYTF.

V gene TRBV19 combines with J gene TRBJ2-1; D perhaps matches TRBD1 (6 bases). This CDR3 contains 16 residues. The germline V gene has CDR1 LNHDA and CDR2 SQIVND (reference sequence). The V end lost 5 bases, the J end lost 4 bases, and 18 bases lay between the germline ends. This chain's CDR3 is CASSQPGRGGYNEQFF. Here the CDR3 DNA reads TGTGCCAGTAGTCAGCCGGGCAGGGGTGGATACAATGAGCAGTTCTTC.

J is TRBJ2-1 and V is TRBV6-5; 10 bases agree with TRBD1. Germline trimming cut 6 bases from V and 8 bases from J; bases unmatched to any gene: 4. Germline CDR1 and CDR2: MNHEY and SVGAGI. The CDR3 length is 13 residues. CDR3 sequence (DNA): TGTGCCAGCAGCCGGGACAGGGGACATGAGCAGTTCTTC. Translation: CASSRDRGHEQFF.

The chain's CDR3 is CATSDFGQGCQPQHF. CDR3 DNA: TGTGCCACCAGTGATTTCGGACAGGGGTGTCAGCCCCAGCATTTT. The chain is built from TRBV24-1 and TRBJ1-5; 9 positions match TRBD1. Germline CDR1 is KGHDR and CDR2 is SFDVKD. V dropped 1 base and J dropped 6; count of bases not matched to a gene: 3. CDR3 length equals 15 residues.

V is TRBV20-1 and J is TRBJ1-4, with 9 bases lining up with TRBD1. Germline V gene data show CDR1 as DFQATT and CDR2 as SNEGSKA (reference sequence). The CDR3 runs 10 residues. CDR3 region: CGTGNEKLFF. In DNA form, the CDR3 reads TGCGGGACAGGGAATGAAAAACTGTTTTTT.

This chain connects TRBV27 to TRBJ2-7; TRBD2 is a possible D gene (5 bases). The CDR3 covers 13 residues. From germline, CDR1 is MNHEY and CDR2 SMNVEV (reference sequence). V lost 8 bases and J 3 bases, leaving 14 bases between the germline ends. The CDR3 protein is CASSLALYYEQYF. The CDR3 bases are TGTGCCAGCTCCCTAGCCCTTTACTACGAGCAGTACTTC.

This clone has more than one count but fewer than ten. The rearrangement links TRBV9 to TRBJ2-7, with D possibly TRBD2 on 6 matching bases. Germline values: CDR1 SGDLS, CDR2 YYNGEE. V gave up 2 bases and J gave up 6 bases, with 6 bases separating them. This CDR3 has 11 amino acids. The CDR3 DNA follows: TGTGCCAGCAGCGTGGGGGGCGAGCAGTACTTC. Translated, it gives CASSVGGEQYF.

The chain combines TRBV7-6 with TRBJ1-1; 7 bases align to TRBD1. With 4 bases clipped from V and 11 bases from J, the junction kept 16 bases outside the gene matches. The CDR3 runs to 15 residues. Germline V gives CDR1 SGHVS, CDR2 FNYEAQ. The CDR3 here is CASSSRTGTKVKAFF. The CDR3 nucleotides are TGTGCCAGCAGCTCCCGGACAGGAACCAAGGTGAAGGCTTTCTTT.

The J gene is TRBJ1-2, the V gene TRBV29-1; D is uncertain. The CDR3 length is 10 residues. Trimming stripped 3 bases from V and 8 bases from J, with 7 bases between. Germline V gene data show CDR1 as SQVTM and CDR2 as ANQGSEA. CDR3 DNA: TGCAGCGTTGACGGTCGGGGCTACACCTTC. Protein product: CSVDGRGYTF.

The V and J genes are TRBV18 and TRBJ2-7, with 10 bases matching TRBD1. Germline V gene lookup returns CDR1 KGHSH and CDR2 LQKENI. Germline trimming cut 6 bases from V and 2 bases from J; bases unmatched to any gene: 16. This CDR3 spans 18 amino acids. CDR3 coding DNA: TGTGCCAGCTCGCCTTATCCGGGACAGGGGTCTCGGGCCTACGAGCAGTACTTC. It encodes CASSPYPGQGSRAYEQYF.

This clone was counted once. This sequence joins TRBV7-9 and TRBJ2-2; D may be TRBD2 (6 bases). Germline assignment: CDR1 SEHNR and CDR2 FQNEAQ (reference sequence). The CDR3 has 14 amino acids. The V end lost 0 bases, the J end lost 7 bases, and 9 bases lay between the germline ends. The CDR3 bases are TGTGCCAGCAGCTTAGCAGGGGAGGTCGGGGAGCTGTTTTTT. Translation: CASSLAGEVGELFF.

CDR3 nucleotides: TGTGCCAGCAGTAACGGGGGGCCCCAGCATTTT. Translated: CASSNGGPQHF. The rearrangement uses TRBV6-2 or TRBV6-3 and TRBJ1-5, with D possibly matching TRBD1 (5 bases). The germline V gene has CDR1 MNHEY and CDR2 SVGEGT. Trimming shortened V by 5 bases and J by 9 bases, and 8 bases separated the two germline ends. The CDR3 runs 11 residues.

Of note for this clone: Other DNA sequences within the sample encode an identical CDR3. The chain is built from TRBV7-9 and TRBJ2-7; D gene uncertain. V was cut by 5 bases and J by 3 bases, with 8 bases left in between. This CDR3 is built from 12 residues. Germline lookup yields CDR1 SEHNR and CDR2 FQNEAQ (reference sequence). The CDR3 loop reads CASSPTGYEQYF. DNA for the CDR3: TGTGCCAGCAGCCCTACGGGCTACGAGCAGTACTTC. The full variable domain, its missing parts supplied by reference TRBV7-9 and TRBJ2-7, is DTGVSQNPRHKITKRGQNVTFRCDPISEHNRLYWYRQTLGQGPEFLTYFQNEAQLEKSRLLSDRFSAERPKGSFSTLEIQRTEQGDSAMYLCASSPTGYEQYFGPGTRLTVT.

The chain recombines TRBV2 with TRBJ1-2, with 7 bases matching TRBD1. Trimming at V came to 8 bases and at J to 4 bases, leaving 13 bases not matched to a gene. Germline V lookup: CDR1 SNHLY, CDR2 FYNNEI. CDR3 size: 15 residues. The CDR3 spells CASASDRVKTYGYTF. As DNA, the CDR3 is TGTGCCAGCGCATCCGACAGGGTGAAGACCTATGGCTACACCTTC.

The V call is TRBV15, the J call TRBJ2-3; 8 nucleotides align to TRBD2. The trim removed 3 bases at V and 2 bases at J, leaving 10 bases unmatched. Germline V gives CDR1 LNHNV, CDR2 YYDKDF (reference sequence). This CDR3 comprises 17 residues. In DNA form, the CDR3 reads TGTGCCACCAGCAGCTCAAGACTAGCGACGAACACAGATACGCAGTATTTT. This codes for CATSSSRLATNTDTQYF.

The chain links TRBV10-1 to TRBJ2-5; 9 bases map to TRBD1. After removal of 0 bases from V and 6 bases from J, the junction contained 8 bases not matched to a gene. The CDR3 spans 16 residues. CDR1 and CDR2 (germline): WNHNN, SYGVQD (reference sequence). The CDR3 sequence is CASSESTGGGWQTQYF. DNA for the CDR3: TGCGCCAGCAGTGAGTCAACAGGGGGCGGTTGGCAGACCCAGTACTTC.

This chain connects TRBV30 to TRBJ1-6; TRBD1 is a possible D gene (5 bases). The CDR3 runs 17 residues. CDR1 is GTSNPN and CDR2 is SVGIG in the germline V gene (reference sequence). V was pared by 0 bases and J by 4 bases, with 16 bases between. In nucleotides, the CDR3 is TGTGCCTGGAGTGTACCCCAGGACAAAATTTATAATTCACCCCTCCACTTT. Its translation is CAWSVPQDKIYNSPLHF.